Following are 20 T cell receptor beta chains from one sample sequenced in a study of OX40 agonist ivuxolimab in advanced cancers. Sequencing used immunoSEQ multiplex PCR; TCRdb keeps in-frame clones, though not all of them. This repertoire shows tens of thousands of clones, 84% found once; its top ten account for approximately 28%. The source was CD4+ or CD8+ T cells sorted from blood, collected in a trial of the OX40 agonist ivuxolimab. The source is an adult with an advanced solid tumor such as melanoma, head and neck, liver or kidney cancer.

The J gene is TRBJ1-1, the V gene TRBV7-9; no clear D. Germline CDR1 reads SEHNR; CDR2 reads FQNEAQ (reference sequence). Trimming took 5 bases from V and 6 from J, leaving 16 bases between them. CDR3 length: 14 amino acids. CDR3 region: CASSQDPSNAEAFF. CDR3 nucleotides: TGTGCCAGCAGCCAAGATCCCTCTAACGCTGAAGCTTTCTTT.

This sequence joins TRBV7-6 and TRBJ2-7; TRBD1 might be the D (6 bases). This CDR3 comprises 15 residues. From germline, CDR1 is SGHVS and CDR2 FNYEAQ. The V end lost 4 bases, the J end lost 7 bases, and 20 bases lay between the germline ends. This chain's CDR3 is CASSSGETQGGEQYF. In DNA form, the CDR3 reads TGTGCCAGCAGCTCCGGGGAAACACAGGGCGGGGAGCAGTACTTC.

The chain recombines TRBV30 with TRBJ2-2, with D uncertain. Trimming removed 6 bases from V and 3 bases from J, with 8 bases in between. There are 12 residues in the CDR3. Germline-derived CDR1 and CDR2 are GTSNPN and SVGIG (reference sequence). The CDR3 DNA reads TGTGCCTGCCGAGCTTACACCGGGGAGCTGTTTTTT. Translating gives CACRAYTGELFF.

The rearrangement uses TRBV6-1 and TRBJ2-7; D is unresolved. Germline loops: CDR1 MNHNS, CDR2 SASEGT. The CDR3 runs 13 residues. Between the trimmed V and J ends, which lost 3 bases and 2 bases, there was a span of 8 bases. CDR3 bases: TGTGCCAGCAGTGACCCCACAGCCTACGAGCAGTACTTC. Its translation: CASSDPTAYEQYF.

This chain connects TRBV2 to TRBJ2-3; 8 nucleotides align to TRBD2. V shed 7 bases and J 2 bases; nucleotides not matched to a gene: 8. This CDR3 is 15 amino acids long. Germline-derived CDR1 and CDR2 are SNHLY and FYNNEI. CDR3 amino acids: CASKGVAGPTDTQYF. DNA of the CDR3: TGTGCCAGCAAAGGGGTAGCGGGACCCACAGATACGCAGTATTTT.

CDR3 sequence (DNA): TGTGCCAGCAGTGAAGGACAGGGAGGGTGGGTTCGGCAGTTCTTC. Encoded protein: CASSEGQGGWVRQFF. The chain joins TRBV2 to TRBJ2-1; D tentatively fits TRBD1 or TRBD2 (7 bases each). Germline V gene sequence: CDR1 SNHLY, CDR2 FYNNEI. V lost 1 base to trimming and J lost 12 bases, with 19 bases between them. The CDR3 totals 15 residues.

This sequence joins TRBV5-1 and TRBJ2-7; 11 bases match TRBD1. V was pared by 4 bases and J by 3 bases, with 12 bases of the junction left unmatched. CDR1 is SGHRS, CDR2 YFSETQ, per germline. The CDR3 has 17 amino acids. The CDR3 loop reads CASSAGTGGKIDYEQYF. The CDR3 region has the DNA TGCGCCAGCAGCGCCGGGACAGGGGGAAAGATAGACTACGAGCAGTACTTC.

As for this clone: An end of the junction does not agree with germline; a read error may underlie this. This chain connects TRBV10-2 to TRBJ1-2; D uncertain. The CDR3 is made up of 15 amino acids. Germline V lookup: CDR1 WSHSY, CDR2 SAAADI. CDR3 bases: TGCGCCAGCAGTGAGTTTCGGCAGCAACACTATGGCCACACCTTC. The encoded protein is CASSEFRQQHYGHTF.

The chain employs TRBV19 and TRBJ1-5; 9 bases are shared with TRBD1. The CDR3 is 17 residues long. Germline V lookup: CDR1 LNHDA, CDR2 SQIVND (reference sequence). The V gene end was trimmed by 4 bases and the J gene end by 6 bases; junction bases not matched to a gene: 13. The CDR3 bases are TGTGCCAGTAGTAGGATTCGCACAGGGGGCTTAATTCAGCCCCAGCATTTT. It yields the protein CASSRIRTGGLIQPQHF.

This CDR3 is CASRVAGANTGELFF. The CDR3 nucleotides read TGTGCCAGCAGAGTAGCGGGGGCGAACACCGGGGAGCTGTTTTTT. The rearrangement links TRBV27 to TRBJ2-2; 9 bases align to TRBD2. CDR1 is MNHEY, CDR2 SMNVEV, per germline (reference sequence). This CDR3 has 15 amino acids. The V and J ends lost 6 bases and 0 bases, in that order; junction bases with no gene match: 2.

V usage is TRBV7-9 and J usage is TRBJ2-1; 11 nucleotides align to TRBD2. CDR1 SEHNR and CDR2 FQNEAQ come from the germline V gene (reference sequence). The CDR3 covers 15 residues. Losses at the gene ends were 4 bases for V and 7 bases for J; bases not matched to a gene: 6. CDR3 region: CASSYLAGGVNEQFF. Here the CDR3 DNA reads TGTGCCAGCAGCTATCTAGCGGGGGGCGTGAATGAGCAGTTCTTC.

The chain joins TRBV7-8 to TRBJ1-5, with D possibly TRBD1 on 6 matching bases. The CDR3 is 15 residues long. Per the germline V gene, CDR1 is SGHVS and CDR2 is FQNEAQ. The V end lost 0 bases, the J end lost 6 bases, and 12 bases lay between the germline ends. The CDR3, as DNA: TGTGCCAGCAGCTTAGCGCCCCAGGGGAGTCAGCCCCAGCATTTT. Translated: CASSLAPQGSQPQHF. Filled out from reference TRBV7-8 and TRBJ1-5, the complete variable domain reads GAGVSQSPRYKVAKRGQDVALRCDPISGHVSLFWYQQALGQGPEFLTYFQNEAQLDKSGLPSDRFFAERPEGSVSTLKIQRTQQEDSAVYLCASSLAPQGSQPQHFGDGTRLSIL.

The chain recombines TRBV6-1 with TRBJ1-2; D uncertain. The CDR3 is 12 amino acids. Deletions cut 4 bases from V and 6 bases from J, with 9 bases between. Germline lookup yields CDR1 MNHNS and CDR2 SASEGT. The CDR3 nucleotides read TGTGCCAGCAGTGGAGGGTGGGATGGCTACACCTTC. Residues: CASSGGWDGYTF.

This clone came up a few times. This chain connects TRBV5-6 to TRBJ1-4, with D tentatively TRBD1 (5 bases). The CDR3 loop spans 15 amino acids. V lost 0 bases and J 8 bases, leaving 14 bases between the germline ends. Germline V gives CDR1 SGHDT, CDR2 YYEEEE. For the CDR3, the DNA is TGTGCCAGCAGCTTGGCTGGGGGGGTAGGAGAAAAACTGTTTTTT. The encoded protein is CASSLAGGVGEKLFF. The full variable domain, in which reference TRBV5-6 and TRBJ1-4 provide the parts outside the CDR3, is DAGVTQSPTHLIKTRGQQVTLRCSPKSGHDTVSWYQQALGQGPQFIFQYYEEEERQRGNFPDRFSGHQFPNYSSELNVNALLLGDSALYLCASSLAGGVGEKLFFGSGTQLSVL.

The V call is TRBV19, the J call TRBJ1-5; 9 bases map to TRBD1. There are 15 residues in the CDR3. V lost 8 bases, J lost 2 bases, and 7 bases stayed unmatched. Per the germline V gene, CDR1 is LNHDA and CDR2 is SQIVND (reference sequence). This CDR3 is CASSWTGEGNQPQHF. The CDR3 DNA sequence: TGTGCCAGTTCCTGGACAGGGGAGGGCAATCAGCCCCAGCATTTT.

The CDR3: CASSSRGLRDTQYF. The DNA of the CDR3 is TGTGCCAGCAGCTCGCGGGGGTTGAGAGATACGCAGTATTTT. The V call is TRBV7-9, the J call TRBJ2-3, with TRBD2 identical over 7 bases. Per germline, CDR1 SEHNR and CDR2 FQNEAQ (reference sequence). With 4 bases clipped from V and 5 bases from J, the junction kept 6 bases outside the gene matches. The CDR3 has 14 residues.

A few counts support this clone. The V gene is TRBV7-9, the J gene TRBJ2-7; TRBD1 or TRBD2 may be the D gene (5 bases each). V was cut by 5 bases and J by 1 base, with 9 bases left in between. CDR3 length equals 13 residues. CDR1 is SEHNR, CDR2 FQNEAQ, per germline (reference sequence). The CDR3 region has the DNA TGTGCCAGCAGCCCTGAGGGGTCCTACGAGCAGTACTTC. This translates into CASSPEGSYEQYF.

This clone was recorded once. The chain couples TRBV14 to TRBJ2-4; 8 bases align to TRBD2. CDR3 length: 16 amino acids. Germline loops: CDR1 SGHDN, CDR2 FVKESK. J lost 0 bases, V lost 4 bases, and 5 bases had no gene match. The CDR3 loop is CASSLSGTRAKNIQYF. The CDR3, as DNA: TGTGCCAGCAGCCTTTCCGGGACTAGAGCCAAAAACATTCAGTACTTC.

The chain has TRBV9 and TRBJ2-7; 9 bases fit TRBD1. V lost 3 bases to trimming and J lost 3 bases; unmatched junction nucleotides: 7. CDR3 length equals 15 residues. The germline V gene has CDR1 SGDLS and CDR2 YYNGEE. This CDR3 reads CASSGTGTGSYEQYF. CDR3 bases: TGTGCCAGCAGCGGGACGGGGACAGGGAGCTACGAGCAGTACTTC.

The chain has TRBV5-1 and TRBJ2-7; 11 nucleotides agree with TRBD2. J was trimmed by 6 bases and V by 4 bases; bases with no gene match: 6. This CDR3 contains 14 residues. CDR1 is SGHRS and CDR2 is YFSETQ in the germline V gene. The CDR3 DNA reads TGCGCCAGCAGCCCGGGACTAGCGGAGACCGAGCAGTACTTC. Translation: CASSPGLAETEQYF.